This T cell receptor (beta chain) was recovered during a study of cytomegalovirus exposure and HLA in healthy donors. A remark on this clone: Its target is unknown.

The germline V gene has CDR1 SGHRS and CDR2 YFSETQ. V lost 2 bases, J lost 1 base, and 12 bases lay in between. This CDR3 contains 15 residues. PCR employed 60 Vbeta and 13 Jbeta primers. Original methodology: As a later analysis found, there were 78 million or so unique TCR beta chains, of which approximately 10 million were shared. Produced via immunoSEQ multiplex PCR; TCRdb's table is partial and in-frame only. For V, J and clone size, that table is used; D and trimming come from the DNA. This sample yields 130,000 to 150,000 clones, of which roughly 72% are seen a single time; approximately 2.1% belongs to the top ten. Findings and caveats of the study: Available immune exposure information was restricted to CMV serostatus only. A later analysis revealed that TCR association rates differed between HLA loci, peaking at DRB1 and bottoming out at HLA-C. The listing of 150 or so TCR beta chains classed them as cytomegalovirus-associated.

What was sequenced was PBMCs. The source is a middle-aged man in good health and CMV-seronegative. The rearrangement links TRBV5-1 to TRBJ1-2; D call uncertain. The CDR3 reads CASSLNGDYNYGYTF. The CDR3 DNA sequence: TGCGCCAGCAGCTTAAACGGTGACTATAACTATGGCTACACCTTC.